This TCR beta chain was recovered during a study of blood T cells in healthy people across ages (dated by TCRdb to about 2015). About the study as a whole: In model experiments, template switching captured roughly one uniquely barcoded TCR beta cDNA molecule for every two T cells. For two donors (one aged 18 to 30 and one aged 80 or older), the study analyzed two additional independent replicas of 1 million unique cDNA reads from the same blood draw. Donors were grouped into four age groups: young (average about 15 years), middle-aged (about 38), aged (62) and long-lived (roughly 80). Age-related changes in TCR beta repertoire diversity were measured in the study by deep sequencing normalized with unique cDNA molecular identifiers. To avoid experimental bias, donors of different ages were spread randomly across the sequencing lanes. What the study reported, not specific to this receptor: Because profiling used bulk unsorted PBMCs, naive and antigen-experienced compartments could not be compared conclusively. The percentage of naive T cells measured by flow cytometry correlated strongly with observed TCR beta diversity. As age increased, observed TCR beta diversity per million T cells dropped in a roughly linear way, and a significant reduction was already evident by age 40. The CMV infection status of donors was not known, potentially confounding age-related changes in expanded clonotypes. Compared with the aged group, more naive CD4+ T cells, fewer expanded clones and increased TCR diversity were shown by the long-lived group, suggesting age selection. Estimates of total diversity based on one million sequenced T cells were considered lower bounds and underestimates.

The CDR3 has 15 amino acids, counting the end cysteine and phenylalanine. This entry keeps only the CDR3 DNA: 45 bases, framed from base 1. CDR1 is given as SGHTA and CDR2 as FQGNSA, both from the germline V gene. Systemically healthy Caucasian individuals from Russia, roughly 40 in total and aged about 6 to 100 years, were included as donors. About 9.1 milliliters of peripheral blood were collected from each donor into EDTA-treated Vacutainer tubes. Ficoll-Paque density-gradient centrifugation was used to isolate PBMCs, with at least 6 million per sample. Trizol reagent was used to extract total RNA from PBMCs, with at least 5.5 micrograms per sample. For every donor, flow cytometry on a PBMC aliquot measured the percentage of naive CD45RAhigh/CD27high T cells. A remark on this clonotype: The antigen it recognizes is unknown. No base-level quality is on record; no much larger clone is a single base apart.

The library came from 5' RACE. A second PCR of roughly 7 to 11 cycles was performed with a sample-barcoded 5' primer and a J-beta primer mix. A template-switch 5' adaptor carrying 12 random nucleotides introduced a unique molecular identifier onto each TCR beta cDNA molecule. Each sample yielded at least 2.5 million CDR3-containing paired-end reads. All of the RNA was converted into first-strand cDNA using the Mint cDNA synthesis kit, with a TRBC-specific oligonucleotide serving as the primer. All cDNA was treated with uracil-DNA glycosylase and then went through a first 18-cycle PCR with the universal primers M1SS and BC2_uni_R. As for the authors' bioinformatics: Normalization of each sample was performed by random selection of 1 million high-quality reads, each carrying a distinct molecular identifier. Instead of being binned into consensus sequences, reads with shared molecular identifiers were discarded. MiTCR, with a Q25 quality threshold and the strictest error-elimination algorithm, was used for CDR3 identification, clonotype clustering and error correction. A nonparametric unseen species model using Euler transformation provided a lower-bound estimate of total TCR beta diversity. TCRdb handled the public reads itself, with Q25 trimming in fastp and clone calling in MiXCR, and kept productive beta chains. Each entry merges the rows of one CDR3 protein and shows their most common DNA and genes. It is TCRdb's table, rather than the study itself, that gives the V and J calls and clone size. For this sample there are 1.8 million or so distinct CDR3 sequences; about 39% appear just once. In total, the top ten clones hold about 21% of the sample.

Material: blood. The origin of this receptor is a human donor in good health. The V and J segments used are TRBV7-2 and TRBJ2-5, with 8 junctional bases fitting TRBD1. The J call may be in error: the DNA end matches TRBJ2-7 better. The CDR3 reads CASSRPGQGFYEQYF. The nucleotides are TGTGCCAGCAGCCGACCTGGACAGGGTTTCTACGAGCAGTACTTC.